These 6 T cell receptor beta chains were sequenced from one sample in a study of a mutant IDH1 vaccine in newly diagnosed glioma (dated by TCRdb to about 2021). These receptors are not linked to any known antigen. The time point label corresponds to: week 5, during vaccination. A 20-mer mutant IDH1 peptide at 300 micrograms in Montanide made up each vaccine dose, which was injected subcutaneously together with topical imiquimod. Library preparation employed the immunoSEQ multiplex PCR assay. TCRdb carries this immuneACCESS record with in-frame sequences only. Its versions omit some clonotypes, under half of them owing to an unresolved V gene in the studies checked, with the rest unexplained. In all, the sample holds nearly 30,000 clones, and approximately 90% of those were seen once. Around 3% of the sample goes to the ten largest clones. The starting material was peripheral blood mononuclear cells (PBMCs), obtained from a glioma patient whose treatment included an IDH1 peptide vaccine. The receptors originated from a woman aged 40 to 50 with glioma. Some clones in this sample may be carry-over from other donors' samples.

This clone was observed once. V usage is TRBV7-2 and J usage is TRBJ1-2; the D is unclear. V shed 1 base and J shed 6 bases, with 15 bases lying between them. The germline CDR1 and CDR2 sequences are SGHTA and FQGNSA. CDR3 length equals 15 residues. The CDR3, as DNA: TGTGCCAGCAGCTTAGGCCCCACCGTGGCGGATGGCTACACCTTC. Encoded protein: CASSLGPTVADGYTF. The full variable domain, rest sourced from reference TRBV7-2 and TRBJ1-2, is GAGVSQSPSNKVTEKGKDVELRCDPISGHTALYWYRQSLGQGLEFLIYFQGNSAPDKSGLPSDRFSAERTGGSVSTLTIQRTQQEDSAVYLCASSLGPTVADGYTFGSGTRLTVV.

The chain employs TRBV2 and TRBJ1-4, with 10 bases aligning to TRBD1. CDR3 length equals 15 residues. With 7 bases clipped from V and 8 bases from J, the junction kept 10 bases outside the gene matches. Germline V gene data show CDR1 as SNHLY and CDR2 as FYNNEI. The CDR3, as DNA: TGTGCCAGCACCAAATGGGGACAGGGGCAAGAAAAACTGTTTTTT. Translating it yields CASTKWGQGQEKLFF.

The chain recombines TRBV9 with TRBJ2-6, with D perhaps matching TRBD1 or TRBD2 (5 bases each). V shed 1 base and J shed 0 bases, with 17 bases lying between them. CDR1 is SGDLS and CDR2 is YYNGEE in the germline V gene. The CDR3 runs to 19 residues. The CDR3 DNA sequence: TGTGCCAGCAGCGTACCCCGAGGCAGGGACCACTCTGGGGCCAACGTCCTGACTTTC. Translating it yields CASSVPRGRDHSGANVLTF.

CDR3 in amino acids: CASSLLGQQNTEAFF. In DNA, the CDR3 is TGCGCCAGCAGCTTACTGGGACAGCAAAACACTGAAGCTTTCTTT. The V call is TRBV5-1, the J call TRBJ1-1, with 7 nucleotides matching TRBD1. In germline, CDR1 is SGHRS, CDR2 YFSETQ. This CDR3 contains 15 residues. V lost 2 bases and J lost 2; bases outside the gene matches: 6.

V gene TRBV11-2 combines with J gene TRBJ1-6; D is ambiguous. CDR1 and CDR2 (germline): SGHAT, FQNNGV. V was cut by 5 bases and J by 0 bases, with 11 bases left in between. The CDR3 loop spans 16 amino acids. CDR3 in DNA: TGTGCCAGCAGCCGATTGGCGAGCTCCTATAATTCACCCCTCCACTTT. Protein: CASSRLASSYNSPLHF.

The chain couples TRBV5-1 to TRBJ2-1; D uncertain. Trimming left V 0 bases short and J 4 bases short, with 5 bases between. The CDR3 has 13 amino acids. Germline loops: CDR1 SGHRS, CDR2 YFSETQ. The CDR3 DNA follows: TGCGCCAGCAGCTTGGGGGTATACAATGAGCAGTTCTTC. The encoded protein is CASSLGVYNEQFF.